This is a list of T cell receptor beta chains from one sample in a study of OX40 agonist ivuxolimab in advanced cancers. TCRdb keeps only in-frame clones here, not all; method: immunoSEQ multiplex PCR. The sample records about 18,000 clones, around two thirds being singletons. The material was CD4+ or CD8+ T cells sorted from blood, obtained in a trial of the OX40 agonist ivuxolimab. The receptors here all came from an adult with an advanced solid tumor such as melanoma, head and neck, liver or kidney cancer. The CDR3 runs from the conserved cysteine through the conserved F or W. The D gene is left open where the match is weak. A row's size may be missing; if present it is once, few, many or a size class.

d_gene: TRBD2; abundance: -; j_gene: TRBJ2-1; v_gene: TRBV9; CDR3nt: TGTGCCAGCAGCGTTTCTAGCGGTAGAGGAAATGAGCAGTTCTTC; CDR3aa: CASSVSSGRGNEQFF
d_gene: -; abundance: few; j_gene: TRBJ2-7; v_gene: TRBV28; CDR3nt: TGTGCCAGCAGTTTCAGTCGCGAGCAGTACTTC; CDR3aa: CASSFSREQYF
d_gene: -; abundance: medium-sized; j_gene: TRBJ2-1; v_gene: TRBV5-1; CDR3nt: TGCGCCAGCAGCTTACTAGGAGTGGACTACAATGAGCAGTTCTTC; CDR3aa: CASSLLGVDYNEQFF
d_gene: -; abundance: -; j_gene: TRBJ2-3; v_gene: TRBV28; CDR3nt: TGTGCCAGCAGTTTTCTTGGGGAAGCCACAGATACGCAGTATTTT; CDR3aa: CASSFLGEATDTQYF
d_gene: TRBD2; abundance: few; j_gene: TRBJ2-3; v_gene: TRBV5-4; CDR3nt: TGTGCCAGCAGCTTGGGGCTAGCGGGAGGGCCGCAGTATTTT; CDR3aa: CASSLGLAGGPQYF
d_gene: TRBD2; abundance: -; j_gene: TRBJ2-1; v_gene: TRBV4-1; CDR3nt: TGCGCCAGCAGCCAAGCGGGACTAGCGGACAATGAGCAGTTCTTC; CDR3aa: CASSQAGLADNEQFF
d_gene: -; abundance: -; j_gene: TRBJ1-2; v_gene: TRBV29-1; CDR3nt: TGCAGCGTTGTGACGGACTCTTTTGTTAACTATGGCTACACCTTC; CDR3aa: CSVVTDSFVNYGYTF
d_gene: -; abundance: -; j_gene: TRBJ2-2; v_gene: TRBV28; CDR3nt: TGTGCCAGCAGCGATGGCCAAAAGGAGAACACCGGGGAGCTGTTTTTT; CDR3aa: CASSDGQKENTGELFF
d_gene: TRBD1; abundance: -; j_gene: TRBJ2-5; v_gene: TRBV27; CDR3nt: TGTGCCAGCAGTTTATGGCCAGGGGGTGGAGAGACCCAGTACTTC; CDR3aa: CASSLWPGGGETQYF
d_gene: TRBD1; abundance: -; j_gene: TRBJ2-7; v_gene: TRBV19; CDR3nt: TGTGCCAGTAGTATAGGGACAGGAGCCTACGAGCAGTACTTC; CDR3aa: CASSIGTGAYEQYF
d_gene: TRBD1; abundance: -; j_gene: TRBJ2-7; v_gene: TRBV9; CDR3nt: TGTGCCAGCAGCGATTCCCGGGACAGGGGAGTTTACGAGCAGTACTTC; CDR3aa: CASSDSRDRGVYEQYF
d_gene: -; abundance: -; j_gene: TRBJ2-7; v_gene: TRBV5-4; CDR3nt: TGTGCCAGCAGCCCCGAGTATACCTACGAGCAGTACTTC; CDR3aa: CASSPEYTYEQYF
d_gene: TRBD1; abundance: -; j_gene: TRBJ1-1; v_gene: TRBV30; CDR3nt: TGTGCCTGGAGTGTACTTGCGGACAGGGATTTCGGCACTGAAGCTTTCTTT; CDR3aa: CAWSVLADRDFGTEAFF
d_gene: -; abundance: -; j_gene: TRBJ1-1; v_gene: TRBV10-2; CDR3nt: TGCGCCGCCGCGGGTTTTAGGGCGCCTGAAGCTTTCTTT; CDR3aa: CAAAGFRAPEAFF
d_gene: TRBD2; abundance: -; j_gene: TRBJ2-1; v_gene: TRBV19; CDR3nt: TGTGCCACCGGACTAGCGGGAGGGCGTGAGCAGTTCTTC; CDR3aa: CATGLAGGREQFF
d_gene: TRBD2; abundance: -; j_gene: TRBJ2-7; v_gene: TRBV4-1; CDR3nt: TGCGCCAGCAGCCCCCACGACGGCGGGAGCTCCTACGAGCAGTACTTC; CDR3aa: CASSPHDGGSSYEQYF
d_gene: -; abundance: -; j_gene: TRBJ1-2; v_gene: TRBV9; CDR3nt: TGTGCCAGCAGCGTAGAAGGGAATGGCTACACCTTC; CDR3aa: CASSVEGNGYTF
d_gene: TRBD2; abundance: -; j_gene: TRBJ2-2; v_gene: TRBV19; CDR3nt: TGTGCCAGTCGGACTAGCGGTAACACCGGGGAGCTGTTTTTT; CDR3aa: CASRTSGNTGELFF
d_gene: -; abundance: -; j_gene: TRBJ2-3; v_gene: TRBV11-2; CDR3nt: TGTGCCAGCAGCTTAGAGGACGCTAGCACAGATACGCAGTATTTT; CDR3aa: CASSLEDASTDTQYF
d_gene: TRBD1; abundance: -; j_gene: TRBJ1-1; v_gene: TRBV5-1; CDR3nt: TGCGCCAGCAGCTTGGCTGGGACAGGGAACACTGAAGCTTTCTTT; CDR3aa: CASSLAGTGNTEAFF
d_gene: -; abundance: few; j_gene: TRBJ2-7; v_gene: TRBV9; CDR3nt: TGTGCCAGCAGCCCCGGGTCAGCACTGGACGAGCAGTACTTC; CDR3aa: CASSPGSALDEQYF
d_gene: -; abundance: -; j_gene: TRBJ2-7; v_gene: TRBV13; CDR3nt: TGTGCCAGCAGCGGGGACCCAGCCAACGAGCAGTACTTC; CDR3aa: CASSGDPANEQYF
d_gene: -; abundance: -; j_gene: TRBJ2-7; v_gene: TRBV19; CDR3nt: TGTGCCAGTAGTATAGCCCCCTCTTACGAGCAGTACTTC; CDR3aa: CASSIAPSYEQYF
d_gene: TRBD2; abundance: -; j_gene: TRBJ2-1; v_gene: TRBV4-1; CDR3nt: TGCGCCAGCAGCCAAGCCATGGGGGCGGGGGGTACAAATGAGCAGTTCTTC; CDR3aa: CASSQAMGAGGTNEQFF
d_gene: TRBD2; abundance: -; j_gene: TRBJ2-1; v_gene: TRBV6-1; CDR3nt: TGTGCCAGCAGCGACGGACTAGCTTCTTACAATGAGCAGTTCTTC; CDR3aa: CASSDGLASYNEQFF
d_gene: -; abundance: -; j_gene: TRBJ2-5; v_gene: TRBV6-1; CDR3nt: TGTGCCGCCAGGGACCGGCCGGGGCCCCAGTACTTC; CDR3aa: CAARDRPGPQYF
d_gene: TRBD2; abundance: -; j_gene: TRBJ2-1; v_gene: TRBV30; CDR3nt: TGTGCCTGGAGTAGAGGAGCGGGAGAGGATGAGCAGTTCTTC; CDR3aa: CAWSRGAGEDEQFF
d_gene: -; abundance: -; j_gene: TRBJ1-5; v_gene: TRBV30; CDR3nt: TGTGCCGAACAGGGCGAAAGCAATCAGCCCCAGCATTTT; CDR3aa: CAEQGESNQPQHF
d_gene: TRBD1; abundance: once; j_gene: TRBJ2-7; v_gene: TRBV27; CDR3nt: TGTGCCAGCAGTATCGGACAGGGAGCACACGAGCAGTACTTC; CDR3aa: CASSIGQGAHEQYF
d_gene: -; abundance: -; j_gene: TRBJ2-7; v_gene: TRBV28; CDR3nt: TGTGCCAGCAGTATGACTCGGGGGTCCGAGCAGTACTTC; CDR3aa: CASSMTRGSEQYF
d_gene: -; abundance: -; j_gene: TRBJ1-1; v_gene: TRBV27; CDR3nt: TGTGCCAGCAGTCTAAATGGACAATTGAACACTGAAGCTTTCTTT; CDR3aa: CASSLNGQLNTEAFF
d_gene: -; abundance: medium-sized; j_gene: TRBJ1-5; v_gene: TRBV7-8; CDR3nt: TGTGCCAGCAGCTTAGCCGAAAATAGCAATCAGCCCCAGCATTTT; CDR3aa: CASSLAENSNQPQHF
d_gene: -; abundance: -; j_gene: TRBJ1-1; v_gene: TRBV4-1; CDR3nt: TGCGCCAGCAGCCAGGGGAACACTGAAGCTTTCTTT; CDR3aa: CASSQGNTEAFF
d_gene: -; abundance: -; j_gene: TRBJ2-1; v_gene: TRBV2; CDR3nt: TGTGCCAGCAACGAAGTAGGGGGGGGGCGTGAGCAGTTCTTC; CDR3aa: CASNEVGGGREQFF
d_gene: -; abundance: -; j_gene: TRBJ2-5; v_gene: TRBV13; CDR3nt: TGTGCCAGCAGCTTAACGGGGGAAGCGGAGACCCAGTACTTC; CDR3aa: CASSLTGEAETQYF
d_gene: -; abundance: -; j_gene: TRBJ2-2; v_gene: TRBV4-1; CDR3nt: TGCGCCAGCAGCCAGGGCCTAGGGGGGACCGGGGAGCTGTTTTTT; CDR3aa: CASSQGLGGTGELFF
d_gene: TRBD1; abundance: -; j_gene: TRBJ2-1; v_gene: TRBV7-8; CDR3nt: TGTGCCAGCAGCCCTTGGGGGACAGGGGGCGGAACCTACAATGAGCAGTTCTTC; CDR3aa: CASSPWGTGGGTYNEQFF
d_gene: -; abundance: -; j_gene: TRBJ1-6; v_gene: TRBV19; CDR3nt: TGTGCCAGTAGCCAAGGGGGTAATAATTCACCCCTCCACTTT; CDR3aa: CASSQGGNNSPLHF
d_gene: -; abundance: -; j_gene: TRBJ1-5; v_gene: TRBV19; CDR3nt: TGTGCCAGTAGTATCGGGGCAGCTAGCAATCAGCCCCAGCATTTT; CDR3aa: CASSIGAASNQPQHF
d_gene: -; abundance: -; j_gene: TRBJ2-7; v_gene: TRBV27; CDR3nt: TGTGCCAGCAGTCCGTTCTACGAGCAGTACTTC; CDR3aa: CASSPFYEQYF
d_gene: -; abundance: -; j_gene: TRBJ2-1; v_gene: TRBV4-2; CDR3nt: TGTGCCAGCAGCCAAGATTGGGAGGATGAGCAGTTCTTC; CDR3aa: CASSQDWEDEQFF
d_gene: TRBD1; abundance: -; j_gene: TRBJ2-7; v_gene: TRBV29-1; CDR3nt: TGCAGCGTCAGACAGGGGGACTACTACGAGCAGTACTTC; CDR3aa: CSVRQGDYYEQYF
d_gene: TRBD2; abundance: -; j_gene: TRBJ2-3; v_gene: TRBV27; CDR3nt: TGTGCCAGCAGTGCGGGACTAGACACGCAGTATTTT; CDR3aa: CASSAGLDTQYF
d_gene: -; abundance: -; j_gene: TRBJ1-3; v_gene: TRBV28; CDR3nt: TGTGCCAGCAGTCCCCGGGCCATCGACTCTGGAAACACCATATATTTT; CDR3aa: CASSPRAIDSGNTIYF
d_gene: -; abundance: -; j_gene: TRBJ1-2; v_gene: TRBV29-1; CDR3nt: TGCAGCGTTCAAACGGGGTATGGCTACACCTTC; CDR3aa: CSVQTGYGYTF
d_gene: -; abundance: -; j_gene: TRBJ2-2; v_gene: TRBV4-3; CDR3nt: TGCGCCAGCAGCCAAGGCCACGAGCACGCCGGGGAGCTGTTTTTT; CDR3aa: CASSQGHEHAGELFF
d_gene: -; abundance: -; j_gene: TRBJ2-7; v_gene: TRBV11-2; CDR3nt: TGTGCCAGCAGCTCAGGGGGAGGAGGCTACGAGCAGTACTTC; CDR3aa: CASSSGGGGYEQYF
d_gene: TRBD1; abundance: once; j_gene: TRBJ2-1; v_gene: TRBV11-3; CDR3nt: TGTGCCAGCAGCGGGAGGGACAGGGAGGGTCTAGGTGAGCAGTTCTTC; CDR3aa: CASSGRDREGLGEQFF
d_gene: -; abundance: -; j_gene: TRBJ2-1; v_gene: TRBV14; CDR3nt: TGTGCCAGCAGCCAAGCTATGGGCATTGAGCAGTTCTTC; CDR3aa: CASSQAMGIEQFF
d_gene: TRBD1; abundance: once; j_gene: TRBJ2-7; v_gene: TRBV7-9; CDR3nt: TGTGCCAGCAGCTTAGGGACAGGGGATTTCGAGCAGTACTTC; CDR3aa: CASSLGTGDFEQYF
d_gene: -; abundance: few; j_gene: TRBJ1-2; v_gene: TRBV27; CDR3nt: TGTGCCAGCAGTTTATCGGGTCTTTCCTATGGCTACACCTTC; CDR3aa: CASSLSGLSYGYTF
d_gene: -; abundance: -; j_gene: TRBJ2-5; v_gene: TRBV11-1; CDR3nt: TGTGCCAGCAGCCCCCGCACAGGGACGCAAGAGGAGACCCAGTACTTC; CDR3aa: CASSPRTGTQEETQYF
d_gene: TRBD2; abundance: -; j_gene: TRBJ2-7; v_gene: TRBV9; CDR3nt: TGTGCCAGCAGCGTAGGAGGGGAGGGATCCATCGAGCAGTACTTC; CDR3aa: CASSVGGEGSIEQYF